This is a list of T cell receptor beta chains from one sample in a study of blood T cells in healthy people across ages. TCRdb analysed the 5' RACE reads with MiXCR anew, one entry per CDR3 protein. The sample includes 1.5 million to 2 million distinct CDR3 sequences, 28% of them seen just once. The sequenced sample was blood. Receptors were obtained from a young woman in good health. CDR3s include the opening cysteine and the closing phenylalanine or tryptophan. The order of the fields is CDR3 DNA, CDR3 protein, V gene, J gene, D gene, clone size. D genes are given only for firm matches. The size of a clone is reported for some rows only, either as once, few or many, or as a class for expanded clones.

TGTGCCAGCAGCTTTTACGGGGAGCTGTTTTTT	CASSFYGELFF	TRBV7-9	TRBJ2-2	-	few
TGTGCCAGCAGCCCGACCGTTAGTCCCCAGCATTTT	CASSPTVSPQHF	TRBV6-6	TRBJ1-5	-	-
TGTGCCAGCAGTTTATTTCCCCGACCGGCTTTCTTT	CASSLFPRPAFF	TRBV28	TRBJ1-1	-	few
TGTGCCACCAGTGACCCTGGGACTAGCGGGGCATACAATGAGCAGTTCTTC	CATSDPGTSGAYNEQFF	TRBV24-1	TRBJ2-1	TRBD2	-
TGTGCCAGCAGCCTAGGACAGGGGGTTGCAGATACGCAGTATTTT	CASSLGQGVADTQYF	TRBV7-3	TRBJ2-3	TRBD1	many
TGTGCCAGCAGCTTCTTCTTACTAGCGCGGGGCACAGATACGCAGTATTTT	CASSFFLLARGTDTQYF	TRBV7-2	TRBJ2-3	TRBD2	few
TGTGCCAGCAGCTTTGGGGCCGGCGCTCGGGAGACCCAGTACTTC	CASSFGAGARETQYF	TRBV7-9	TRBJ2-5	-	-
TGTGCCAGCAGCAGGGTGCGGGTATCCGGGGAGCTGTTTTTT	CASSRVRVSGELFF	TRBV7-2	TRBJ2-2	-	-
TGTGCCAGCGTACGCCCCTGGGACAGGGGATACGAGCAGTACTTC	CASVRPWDRGYEQYF	TRBV6-2/TRBV6-3	TRBJ2-7	TRBD1	many
TGTGCCAGCAGCTTACAGCCCTTTCGCACAGATACGCAGTATTTT	CASSLQPFRTDTQYF	TRBV7-2	TRBJ2-3	-	-
TGTGCCAGCAGCTTAAGAAGGGGCCTACTCGGGGATGAGCAGTTCTTC	CASSLRRGLLGDEQFF	TRBV7-2	TRBJ2-1	-	few
TGTGCCAGCACCAGGGCGCTAGCGGGCTCCTACGAGCAGTACTTC	CASTRALAGSYEQYF	TRBV7-2	TRBJ2-7	TRBD2	few
TGCGCCAGCAGCCCAGGGGGGAGTACAACATACAATGAGCAGTTCTTC	CASSPGGSTTYNEQFF	TRBV4-1	TRBJ2-1	-	many
TGTGCCAGCAGTGCTGCTAATGAAAAACTGTTTTTT	CASSAANEKLFF	TRBV7-2	TRBJ1-4	-	-
TGTGCCAGCAGGATAAGACCGGGACTAGCGTCGCGGTCCTACGAGCAGTACTTC	CASRIRPGLASRSYEQYF	TRBV7-3	TRBJ2-7	TRBD2	many
TGTGCCAACAGCGTAGCTGGGACGGGTTCCTACGAGCAGTACTTC	CANSVAGTGSYEQYF	TRBV9	TRBJ2-7	-	-
TGTGCCAGCAGCCGGCATCGACACCAAGAGACCCAGTACTTC	CASSRHRHQETQYF	TRBV6-6	TRBJ2-5	-	many
TGTGCCATCAGGCGAGCGGGGGGGCCCTCCAATGAGCAGTTCTTC	CAIRRAGGPSNEQFF	TRBV10-3	TRBJ2-1	TRBD2	few
TGTGCCAGCAGTTACGATAGGGGTGTCCAGCAGTACTTC	CASSYDRGVQQYF	TRBV6-5	TRBJ2-5	-	few
TGCAGCGTTGAAAGCGAGGGGATTGGCACTGAAGCTTTCTTT	CSVESEGIGTEAFF	TRBV29-1	TRBJ1-1	-	-
TGCGCCAGCAGCCAAGAGAATCAGGGGCCCGCGTACGAGCAGTACTTC	CASSQENQGPAYEQYF	TRBV4-3	TRBJ2-7	-	few
TGTGCTAGTGGTTTTGAGGTCCGGGAGGACCGCTACAATGAGCAGTTCTTC	CASGFEVREDRYNEQFF	TRBV12-5	TRBJ2-1	TRBD2	-
TGTGCCAGCAGCTTAGATGCCGGATCAGGGCCCCAGCATTTT	CASSLDAGSGPQHF	TRBV7-9	TRBJ1-5	-	-
TGTGCCGGCAGCGTCCCCGCACGTAGCGGGATCCTTAACACCGGGGAGCGGTTTTTT	CAGSVPARSGILNTGERFF	TRBV9	TRBJ2-2	TRBD2	few
TGTGCCAGCAGTCTTTTCTTCGGTGACGAGCAGTACTTC	CASSLFFGDEQYF	TRBV5-6	TRBJ2-7	-	many
TGTGCCAGCAGTGATGACAGCGGATCCTACAATGAGCAGTTCTTC	CASSDDSGSYNEQFF	TRBV2	TRBJ2-1	-	few
TGCAGCGTTGTGGGGGACAGGGCCTACGAGCAGTACTTC	CSVVGDRAYEQYF	TRBV29-1	TRBJ2-7	TRBD1	many
TGTGCCAGCAGTTTAGCGCTTGGACAAATCCTCTATGAGCAGTTCTTC	CASSLALGQILYEQFF	TRBV12-3/TRBV12-4	TRBJ2-1	-	few
TGTGCCAGCCGGGACGCGGGCGCTGAAGCTTTCTTT	CASRDAGAEAFF	TRBV19	TRBJ1-1	-	once
TGTGCCAGCAGTGAACTAGCGGGGACCTACGAGCAGTACTTC	CASSELAGTYEQYF	TRBV12-3/TRBV12-4	TRBJ2-7	TRBD2	-
TGTGCCAGCAGCCAAGTAGTAGCGTACCCACAGTTCTTC	CASSQVVAYPQFF	TRBV14	TRBJ2-1	-	-
TGTGCCAGCAGTGTGGCCTTCGCTGGGGCCAACGTCCTGACTTTC	CASSVAFAGANVLTF	TRBV2	TRBJ2-6	-	-
TGTGCCAGCAGCTTAGCGGGACTAGCGGGGGGGCTCCAAGAGACCCAGTACTTC	CASSLAGLAGGLQETQYF	TRBV7-2	TRBJ2-5	TRBD2	-
TGTGCCAGCTCACCATTGGGGGGCATGGCCAAAAACATTCAGTACTTC	CASSPLGGMAKNIQYF	TRBV18	TRBJ2-4	-	few
TGTGCCATCAGGACCACCTCCAATAAGCAGTTCTTC	CAIRTTSNKQFF	TRBV10-3	TRBJ2-1	-	-
TGTGCCAGCAGTTCGGTAGCGGATCCCTACAATGAGCAGTTCTTC	CASSSVADPYNEQFF	TRBV6-2/TRBV6-3	TRBJ2-1	-	few
TGTGCCAGCAGCTTTAATCCAGACTACAATGAGCAGTTCTTC	CASSFNPDYNEQFF	TRBV7-9	TRBJ2-1	-	few
TGTGCCAGCCGCGCGGCAGGGGTCGACTATGGCTACACCTTC	CASRAAGVDYGYTF	TRBV7-2	TRBJ1-2	-	-
TGTGCCAGCAGCTTTGGGGGAGTCGGCACAGATACGCAGTATTTT	CASSFGGVGTDTQYF	TRBV5-6	TRBJ2-3	-	many
TGTACCAGCAGCTACAGGGCTGGAGAGACCCAGTACTTC	CTSSYRAGETQYF	TRBV11-2	TRBJ2-5	-	few
TGCAGTGCTTTACAGGGAGAAGGGTATCAGCCCCAGCATTTT	CSALQGEGYQPQHF	TRBV20-1	TRBJ1-5	-	-
TGTGCCAGCAGTCTTATCGGGGGGGAGGATGAGCAGTTCTTC	CASSLIGGEDEQFF	TRBV12-3/TRBV12-4	TRBJ2-1	TRBD2	-
TGTGCCTGTGGAACCGGGACAGGGACCGGGGAGCTGTTTTTT	CACGTGTGTGELFF	TRBV30	TRBJ2-2	TRBD1	few
TGTGCCAGCATGGAACTAGCAGGCGAGCAGTACTTC	CASMELAGEQYF	TRBV5-5	TRBJ2-7	-	few
TGTGCCAGCAGCCATTCCAGGGGCGAGCAGTACTTC	CASSHSRGEQYF	TRBV3-1	TRBJ2-7	-	few
TGTGCCAGCTCACCTATGAATCCGGGAGGAGAGACCCAGTACTTC	CASSPMNPGGETQYF	TRBV18	TRBJ2-5	TRBD2	few
TGTGTCAGCAGTTTTTCCATTGACTATGGCTACACCTTC	CVSSFSIDYGYTF	TRBV12-3/TRBV12-4	TRBJ1-2	-	-
TGCAGTGCTAGATATTTCGGGTCTAGCGGCAATGAGCAGTTCTTC	CSARYFGSSGNEQFF	TRBV20-1	TRBJ2-1	TRBD2	few
TGTTCCAGCAGCTTAGTATCGAAGAACACTGAAGCTTTCTTT	CSSSLVSKNTEAFF	TRBV7-9	TRBJ1-1	-	-
TGTGCCAGCAGCCCTGCACTAGCGGTGGTTGACAATGAGCAGTTCTTC	CASSPALAVVDNEQFF	TRBV3-1	TRBJ2-1	TRBD2	-
TGCGCCAGCAGCCGGGGACTAGCGGGGGGGCGGAATGAGCAGTTCTTC	CASSRGLAGGRNEQFF	TRBV4-1	TRBJ2-1	TRBD2	many
TGTGCCAGCAGCTTATACCGGGAGTTAGTAGATACGCAGTATTTT	CASSLYRELVDTQYF	TRBV11-2	TRBJ2-3	-	few
TGCGCCAGCAGTGGATCCGGGATCGATACAGATACGCAGTATTTT	CASSGSGIDTDTQYF	TRBV10-1	TRBJ2-3	-	-
TGTGCCAGCTCACCCCAACGGGCGGAGAGCTATGGCTACACCTTC	CASSPQRAESYGYTF	TRBV18	TRBJ1-2	-	-
TGTGCCAGCAGCCCCGAAGGGTGGGGGAGCAGCAATGAGCAGTTCTTC	CASSPEGWGSSNEQFF	TRBV12-3/TRBV12-4	TRBJ2-1	-	-
TGCAGTGCTAGAAAGGGGGGTCCCTACAATGAGCAGTTCTTC	CSARKGGPYNEQFF	TRBV20-1	TRBJ2-1	-	many